This T cell receptor (beta chain) was sequenced for a study of preoperative IRX-2 immunotherapy in early breast cancer (dated by TCRdb to between 2018 and 2021). According to the germline V gene (reference sequence), CDR1 reads MNHEY and CDR2 reads SMNVEV. Deletion took 8 bases off V and 2 bases off J, with a span of 16 bases between the germline ends. The CDR3, from cysteine to phenylalanine, totals 14 residues. Only the CDR3 region is kept as DNA, spanning 42 bases read in frame from base 1. The library was obtained by the immunoSEQ multiplex PCR assay. The table comes from immuneACCESS by way of TCRdb, which keeps in-frame sequences with V and J called. Part of the clones is missing from these tables; in studies checked, under half for an unresolved V gene and the rest for unknown reasons. This sample lists 60,000 or so clones; approximately 94% were detected once. The top ten constitute approximately 1.8% of the sample.

What this sample's treatment or condition label stands for: preoperative locoregional IRX-2 cytokine immunotherapy. The samples were obtained from a phase Ib study in which preoperative, locoregional IRX-2 cytokine immunotherapy intended to prime immune responses was tested. Patients with early-stage breast cancer who were given IRX-2 before surgery served as donors. Worth noting for this clone: The antigen it recognizes is unknown. Base qualities are not recorded, but no much larger clone differs from it by a single base.

The TCR sequence derives from a human donor with breast cancer. This specimen was collected from a patient treated with IRX-2 immunotherapy. Recombination linked TRBV27 to TRBJ2-7; D gene: possibly TRBD1, on 6 matching bases. The bases read TGTGCCAGCGGACACAGGGAACCTCCCTACGAGCAGTACTTC. Translated, this is CASGHREPPYEQYF.